This TCR beta chain was identified in a study of T cell responses to AZD1222 COVID-19 vaccine (dated by TCRdb to about 2021). Looking at the study overall: AZD1222 recipients given second doses at about 4 weeks or at about 12 weeks were pooled, since spike-specific TCR depth and breadth were not found to differ between the two schedules. A total of just over 230 trial participants underwent TCR sequencing, of whom some 210 received two doses of AZD1222 and roughly 25 received two doses of the MenACWY control vaccine. Enrollment into the trials was organized by age into subgroups of 18-55, 56-69 and 70-plus years, and those subgroups contained roughly 150, 30 and 60 TCR-sequenced participants, respectively.

The CDR3 regions of human TCRbeta chains were analyzed by immunosequencing. On the study's bioinformatics: Repertoire TCRs were matched against a reference library of SARS-CoV-2-specific TCRs generated with the MIRA antigen-specificity platform. Breadth was defined as the fraction of unique TCRs that were SARS-CoV-2-associated. Depth was defined as the fraction of total T cells that were SARS-CoV-2-associated. Using the MIRA data, every spike-specific TCR was mapped to the spike region that the TCR reacted to and assigned to either a CD4 or a CD8 class. Log10-transformed breadth and depth values were compared by one-way ANOVA with Sidak's multiple comparisons tests. In its TCRdb copy, this immuneACCESS table keeps in-frame sequences only and misses some clones. Where compared with another copy, unresolved V genes explain less than half of these, and the others have no known cause. That table gives V, J and clone size, and the DNA gave D and trimming. For this sample the table gives over 120,000 clones, of which just over 90% were detected only once. Of the sample, about 1.9% falls within the top ten clones.

Study-wide findings and limitations: The 56-69-year group was small, and its depth increase did not reach significance, likely because of low power. Because no samples from the day 14 peak response were available, repertoires could be characterized only after the peak T cell response. Participants were mostly white British and included more females than males, and it was suggested by the authors that clonal diversity may have been underestimated. Reportedly, close to half of the unique spike-specific TCRs recognized epitopes lying outside the regions that are mutated in the B.1.351 and B.1.1.7 variants. Conclusions about previously exposed vaccinees are limited because only six or seven AZD1222 recipients were SARS-CoV-2 seropositive at baseline. CD4 TCRs associated with the vaccine covered the entire spike protein, and the dominant responses were in regions 160-218 and 743-854. After two AZD1222 doses, spike-specific TCR breadth and depth were significantly higher than at day 0 and than in MenACWY recipients.

What the time point label conveys for this sample: baseline before first vaccination. Vaccinee samples were obtained from the UK trials COV001 and COV002, which included a single-blind randomized controlled phase 2/3 trial of AZD1222 (ChAdOx1 nCoV-19) in healthy adults. Trial participant PBMC samples were collected at day 0 and day 28 after the second dose for TCRbeta chain sequencing. About this clone: Its antigen is still unknown. Within one base of it there is no much larger clone, and no base qualities were kept.

This clonotype was obtained from an adult in good health. The sequences come from peripheral blood, collected on day 0 of AZD1222 vaccination.

The CDR3 region reads CASSSPRTGGNTIYF. The sequenced DNA: TGTGCCAGCAGTTCCCCCAGGACAGGGGGAAACACCATATATTTT. The V gene is TRBV28 and the J gene is TRBJ1-3; 8 bases in the junction line up with TRBD1. The CDR3 covers 15 residues, taking in both the cysteine and the phenylalanine. Only CDR3 DNA remains: 45 bases, in frame from the first base. CDR1 and CDR2, per the germline V gene, are MDHEN and SYDVKM. Trimmed from V: 4 bases; trimmed from J: 4 bases; junction bases lacking a gene match: 6.